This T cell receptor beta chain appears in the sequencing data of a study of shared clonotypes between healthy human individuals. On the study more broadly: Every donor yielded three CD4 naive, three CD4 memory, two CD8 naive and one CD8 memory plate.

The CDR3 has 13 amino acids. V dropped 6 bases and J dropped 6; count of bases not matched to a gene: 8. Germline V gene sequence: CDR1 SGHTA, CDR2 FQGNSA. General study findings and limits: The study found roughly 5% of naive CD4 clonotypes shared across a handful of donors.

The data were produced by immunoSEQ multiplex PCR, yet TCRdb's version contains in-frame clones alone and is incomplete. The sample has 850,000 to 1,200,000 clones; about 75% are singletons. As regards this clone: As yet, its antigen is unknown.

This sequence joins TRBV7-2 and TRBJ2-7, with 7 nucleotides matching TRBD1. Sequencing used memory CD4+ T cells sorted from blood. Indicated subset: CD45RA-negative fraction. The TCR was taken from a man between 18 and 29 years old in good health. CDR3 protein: CASRGQSIGEQYF. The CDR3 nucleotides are TGTGCCAGCAGGGGACAGTCCATCGGCGAGCAGTACTTC.